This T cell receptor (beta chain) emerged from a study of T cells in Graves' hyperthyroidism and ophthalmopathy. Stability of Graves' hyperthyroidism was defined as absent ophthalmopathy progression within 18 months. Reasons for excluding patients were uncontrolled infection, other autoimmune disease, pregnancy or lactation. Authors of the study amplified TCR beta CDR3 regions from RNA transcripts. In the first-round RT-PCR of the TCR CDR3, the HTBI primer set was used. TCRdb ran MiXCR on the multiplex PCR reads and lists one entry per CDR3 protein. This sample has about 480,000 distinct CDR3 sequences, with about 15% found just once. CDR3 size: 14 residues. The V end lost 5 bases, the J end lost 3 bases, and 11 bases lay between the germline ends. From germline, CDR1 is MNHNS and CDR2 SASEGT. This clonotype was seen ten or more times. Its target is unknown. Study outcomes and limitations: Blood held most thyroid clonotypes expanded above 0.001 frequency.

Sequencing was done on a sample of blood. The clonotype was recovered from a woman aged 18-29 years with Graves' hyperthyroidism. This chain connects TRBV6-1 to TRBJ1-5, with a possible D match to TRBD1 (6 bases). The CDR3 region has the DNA TGTGCCAGCAGTCCGGACAGCAACAATCAGCCCCAGCATTTT. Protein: CASSPDSNNQPQHF.